Shown below are 16 T cell receptor beta chains from a single sample sequenced in a study of cytomegalovirus exposure and HLA in healthy donors. Primers: 60 Vbeta forward and 13 Jbeta reverse. The data were produced by immunoSEQ multiplex PCR, yet TCRdb's version contains in-frame clones alone and is incomplete. The table has approximately 110,000 clones, under 70% seen once. Material for sequencing was PBMCs. The source of these receptors is a man aged 25-40 years in good health and CMV-seropositive.

The J gene is TRBJ2-2, the V gene TRBV19; 7 nucleotides line up with TRBD2. Germline V gene lookup returns CDR1 LNHDA and CDR2 SQIVND (reference sequence). The CDR3 has 16 amino acids. The V gene end was trimmed by 6 bases and the J gene end by 7 bases; junction bases not matched to a gene: 14. The CDR3 loop reads CASSIFLGGGGGELFF. As DNA, the CDR3 is TGTGCCAGTAGCATTTTCTTAGGCGGGGGTGGCGGGGAGCTGTTTTTT.

The chain recombines TRBV2 with TRBJ1-5; D may be TRBD1 (6 bases). V was shortened by 6 bases and J by 0 bases, with 12 bases between the two germline ends. This CDR3 has 15 amino acids. The germline CDR1 and CDR2 sequences are SNHLY and FYNNEI. As DNA, the CDR3 is TGTGCCAGCAGGACAGGCAGGGTTAGCAATCAGCCCCAGCATTTT. Translation: CASRTGRVSNQPQHF.

The chain links TRBV11-3 to TRBJ1-1, with D perhaps matching TRBD1 (5 bases). Germline assignment: CDR1 SGHNT and CDR2 YENEEA. V dropped 11 bases and J dropped 1 base, with 14 bases sitting between them. The CDR3 totals 13 residues. The CDR3 nucleotides read TGTGCCTGGGGGGAAAGCGGGAACACTGAAGCTTTCTTT. Its translation is CAWGESGNTEAFF. Using reference TRBV11-3 and TRBJ1-1 for the parts outside the CDR3, the full variable domain is EAGVVQSPRYKIIEKKQPVAFWCNPISGHNTLYWYLQNLGQGPELLIRYENEEAVDDSQLPKDRFSAERLKGVDSTLKIQPAELGDSAVYLCAWGESGNTEAFFGQGTRLTVV.

The rearrangement joins TRBV4-1 to TRBJ2-2; 7 bases align to TRBD1. Germline CDR1 reads MGHRA; CDR2 reads YSYEKL. There are 15 residues in the CDR3. V lost 0 bases, J lost 3 bases, and 1 base stayed unmatched. This chain's CDR3 is CASSQEGQYTGELFF. The CDR3 region has the DNA TGCGCCAGCAGCCAAGAGGGACAGTACACCGGGGAGCTGTTTTTT.

This clone was recorded once. V and J are TRBV6-5 and TRBJ2-3, with TRBD2 identical over 7 bases. Germline CDR1 MNHEY, CDR2 SVGAGI. The length of the CDR3 is 15 residues. V dropped 5 bases and J dropped 4; count of bases not matched to a gene: 9. The CDR3 spells CASSAQAGVPDTQYF. The CDR3 DNA sequence: TGTGCCAGCAGTGCCCAGGCGGGAGTCCCAGATACGCAGTATTTT.

CDR3 in amino acids: CASSYRQGGHIQYF. As DNA, the CDR3 is TGTGCCAGCAGTTATCGACAGGGTGGGCACATTCAGTACTTC. This sequence joins TRBV6-5 and TRBJ2-4; 7 bases fit TRBD1. With V trimmed by 3 bases and J by 8 bases, 7 bases remained unmatched. The CDR3 extends over 14 amino acids. Looked up from germline, CDR1 is MNHEY and CDR2 is SVGAGI.

This clone was detected ten times or more. The chain uses TRBV6-4 and TRBJ2-4; the match to TRBD1 covers 10 bases. This CDR3 comprises 14 residues. V dropped 10 bases and J dropped 5; count of bases not matched to a gene: 8. CDR1 and CDR2 from the germline V gene are MRHNA and SNTAGT. CDR3 DNA sequence: TGTGCCACCGCGACCGGGACAGGGGAAAACATTCAGTACTTC. This encodes CATATGTGENIQYF.

The chain uses TRBV12-5 and TRBJ1-6; the match to TRBD1 covers 7 bases. V lost 7 bases, J lost 7 bases, and 16 bases stayed unmatched. Germline lookup yields CDR1 LGHNT and CDR2 FRNRAP. CDR3 length equals 17 residues. CDR3 region: CASAWTQGQERNSPLHF. CDR3 sequence (DNA): TGTGCTAGTGCTTGGACGCAAGGACAGGAGCGGAATTCACCCCTCCACTTT.

The chain couples TRBV7-9 to TRBJ1-1; D is unclear. The V end was cut by 2 bases, the J end by 6 bases, with 13 bases between. Germline V gene lookup returns CDR1 SEHNR and CDR2 FQNEAQ (reference sequence). This CDR3 spans 14 amino acids. The CDR3 reads CASSLSDEGAEAFF. The CDR3 coding sequence is TGTGCCAGCAGCTTAAGTGATGAGGGTGCTGAAGCTTTCTTT.

V and J are TRBV29-1 and TRBJ1-2, with 8 nucleotides matching TRBD1. Trimming removed 7 bases from V and 2 bases from J; junction bases left unmatched: 6. Germline CDR1 SQVTM, CDR2 ANQGSEA. This CDR3 has 13 amino acids. CDR3 sequence reads: CSGETGDNYGYTF. CDR3 sequence (DNA): TGCAGCGGTGAGACAGGGGACAACTATGGCTACACCTTC.

Notes on this clone: Other DNA variants within this sample encode the same CDR3. The rearrangement links TRBV6-5 to TRBJ2-7; 8 bases are shared with TRBD1. Germline CDR1 and CDR2: MNHEY and SVGAGI. CDR3 length equals 15 residues. CDR3 nucleotides: TGTGCCAGCAGTTTACGACAGGGGTCCGCCTACGAGCAATACGTC. It yields the protein CASSLRQGSAYEQYV.

The chain couples TRBV9 to TRBJ2-3; 10 positions match TRBD1. CDR3 length: 16 residues. With V trimmed by 3 bases and J by 2 bases, 6 bases remained unmatched. Germline V gene lookup returns CDR1 SGDLS and CDR2 YYNGEE. DNA of the CDR3: TGTGCCAGCAGCGCCCTGACAGGGGGCAACACAGATACGCAGTATTTT. It encodes CASSALTGGNTDTQYF.

The genes are TRBV27 and TRBJ2-3, with D perhaps matching TRBD1 (6 bases). The CDR3 sequence is 15 residues long. The V end was cut by 0 bases, the J end by 3 bases, with 10 bases between. The germline gives CDR1 MNHEY, CDR2 SMNVEV (reference sequence). For the CDR3, the DNA is TGTGCCAGCAGTTTATCTCCGACAGGAACAGATACGCAGTATTTT. This sequence encodes CASSLSPTGTDTQYF.

This chain joins TRBV6-6 and TRBJ2-7, with TRBD1 identical over 10 bases. The CDR3 is made up of 15 amino acids. Trimming cost V 2 bases and J 5 bases; bases outside gene matches: 6. Germline V gene lookup returns CDR1 MNHNY and CDR2 SVGAGI (reference sequence). The CDR3 region is CASSYPGQGTHEQYF. The CDR3 region has the DNA TGTGCCAGCAGTTACCCGGGACAGGGGACCCACGAGCAGTACTTC.

The CDR3 here is CASSPSGGLLLDYGYTF. CDR3 coding DNA: TGTGCCAGCAGTCCCTCGGGTGGGTTATTACTGGACTATGGCTACACCTTC. The chain carries TRBV28 and TRBJ1-2; D remains unclear. Deletions cut 5 bases from V and 3 bases from J, with 22 bases between. Germline values: CDR1 MDHEN, CDR2 SYDVKM. The CDR3 loop spans 17 amino acids.

The genes are TRBV27 and TRBJ1-1; no definite D call. V was cut by 4 bases and J by 0 bases, with 15 bases left in between. Germline CDR1 and CDR2: MNHEY and SMNVEV (reference sequence). CDR3 length: 16 residues. The CDR3 DNA is TGTGCCAGCAGTTCCCGAATCAGTAACGTGAACACTGAAGCTTTCTTT. Its protein is CASSSRISNVNTEAFF.